A single sample is the source of the 3 T cell receptor beta chains below, sequenced in a study of T cell responses to AZD1222 COVID-19 vaccine. This table comes from immunoSEQ multiplex PCR, and its TCRdb copy is limited to in-frame clones, with some not included. This table has around 160,000 clones, about 93% appearing once. Specimen: peripheral blood, collected on day 0 of AZD1222 vaccination. These TCRs come from an adult in good health.

The V gene is TRBV9, the J gene TRBJ2-3, with 7 bases matching TRBD2. CDR1 and CDR2 (germline): SGDLS, YYNGEE. V dropped 0 bases and J dropped 0; count of bases not matched to a gene: 10. The CDR3 runs to 18 residues. In nucleotides, the CDR3 is TGTGCCAGCAGCGTAGGGGGGGGTCCTCCCCTAAGCACAGATACGCAGTATTTT. Protein product: CASSVGGGPPLSTDTQYF.

Only one count was recorded for this clone. The chain links TRBV7-6 to TRBJ1-5, with a weak D call TRBD1 (6 bases). The CDR3 has 16 amino acids. Per germline, CDR1 SGHVS and CDR2 FNYEAQ. V was trimmed by 5 bases and J by 6 bases, leaving 20 bases between them. In DNA, the CDR3 is TGTGCCAGCAGCGCCGCATCCTGGGGGGGGCTTCAGCCCCAGCATTTT. It codes for CASSAASWGGLQPQHF.

The chain couples TRBV2 to TRBJ2-7; D gene uncertain. Germline CDR1 SNHLY, CDR2 FYNNEI. This CDR3 spans 12 amino acids. The V and J ends lost 3 bases and 7 bases respectively, with 10 bases between them. CDR3 DNA: TGTGCCAGCAGTGATTATGGGTATGAGCAGTACTTC. Amino acid sequence: CASSDYGYEQYF.